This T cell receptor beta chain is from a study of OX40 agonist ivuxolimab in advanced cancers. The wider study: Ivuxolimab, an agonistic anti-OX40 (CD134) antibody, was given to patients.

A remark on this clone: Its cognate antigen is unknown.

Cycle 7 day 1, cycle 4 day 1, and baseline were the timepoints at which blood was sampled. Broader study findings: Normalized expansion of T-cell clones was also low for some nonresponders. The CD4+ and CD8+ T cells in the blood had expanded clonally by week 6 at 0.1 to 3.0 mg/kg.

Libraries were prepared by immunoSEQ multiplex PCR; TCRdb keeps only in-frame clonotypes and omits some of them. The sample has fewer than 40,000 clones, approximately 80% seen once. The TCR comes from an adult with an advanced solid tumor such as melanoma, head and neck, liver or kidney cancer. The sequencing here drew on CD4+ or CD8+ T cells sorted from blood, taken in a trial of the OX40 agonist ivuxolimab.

This CDR3 reads CASNLGGSRYNEQFF. The CDR3 DNA reads TGTGCCAGCAACTTGGGGGGATCCCGCTACAATGAGCAGTTCTTC. V gene TRBV2 combines with J gene TRBJ2-1; possible D gene TRBD2, 6 bases. There are 15 residues in the CDR3. Looked up from germline, CDR1 is SNHLY and CDR2 is FYNNEI. V was pared by 7 bases and J by 3 bases, with 16 bases between.